This T cell receptor beta chain is drawn from a study of identical twins. This clonotype has more than one count but fewer than ten. The CDR3 has 15 amino acids. Germline CDR1 and CDR2: MNHEY and SVGAGI. Between the trimmed V and J ends, which lost 0 bases and 1 base, there was a span of 9 bases. A single record per CDR3 protein comes from TCRdb applying MiXCR to the 5' RACE reads. The sample consists of 500,000 or so distinct CDR3 sequences, less than 25% of them appearing once. Separately, the same data were catalogued under a study of T cells expressing NK-cell markers. From that paper: In sorted CD3+CD56+NKG2C+, CD3+CD56+NKG2C- and CD3+CD56-NKG2C+ T cells, TCR beta repertoires were obtained. Researchers report these clonotypes also headed the CD3+CD56-NKG2C+ fraction in a handful of donors.

The material sequenced was CD4+ T cells sorted from blood. The J gene is TRBJ1-1, the V gene TRBV6-5; D ambiguous. The sequence derives from a woman aged 18-35 years in good health. The CDR3 protein is CASSYSTGPNTEAFF. The CDR3 coding sequence is TGTGCCAGCAGTTACTCGACTGGGCCGAACACTGAAGCTTTCTTT.